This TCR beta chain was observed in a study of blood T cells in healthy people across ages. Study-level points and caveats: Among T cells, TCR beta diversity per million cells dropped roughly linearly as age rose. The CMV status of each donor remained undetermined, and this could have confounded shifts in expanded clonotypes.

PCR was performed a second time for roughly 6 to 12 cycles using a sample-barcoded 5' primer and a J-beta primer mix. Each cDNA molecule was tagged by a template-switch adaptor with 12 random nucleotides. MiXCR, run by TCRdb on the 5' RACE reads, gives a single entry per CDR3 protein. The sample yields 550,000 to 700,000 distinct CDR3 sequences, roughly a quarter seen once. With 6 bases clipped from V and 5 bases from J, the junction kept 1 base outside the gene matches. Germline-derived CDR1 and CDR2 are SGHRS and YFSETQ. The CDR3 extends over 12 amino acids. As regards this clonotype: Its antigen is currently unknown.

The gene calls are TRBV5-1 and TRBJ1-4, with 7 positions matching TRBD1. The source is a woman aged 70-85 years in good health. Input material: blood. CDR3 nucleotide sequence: TGCGCCAGCACGGGACAGAATGAAAAACTGTTTTTT. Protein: CASTGQNEKLFF.